This T cell receptor beta chain emerged from a study of blood T cell repertoires in COVID-19 (dated by TCRdb to 2018 to 2020). About the full investigation: Samples covering the acute and convalescent phases of COVID-19 were provided by collaborators in the United States, Italy and Spain. The prospective study material was composed of cDNA or gDNA derived from T cells, B-cell-depleted T cells, or PBMCs. Subjects who had been exposed to COVID-19, were actively infected with it, or had recovered from it provided the deeply sampled blood TCRbeta repertoires that made up the dataset. The repertoires were released in a freely available public database intended as a resource for research on the immune response to SARS-CoV-2. Where available, HLA class I and class II types were obtained from metadata supplied by the sample provider rather than from assay-based typing. A de-identified subject ID, COVID-19 status, age in years and sex were almost always included in the sample metadata. Samples were obtained from the ongoing ImmuneRACE study (first 160 participants) and from some 1,300 subjects provided by 6 global collaborators.

The immunoSEQ Assay, a bias-controlled multiplex PCR, was used to amplify TCRbeta CDR3 regions from genomic DNA. The authors' pipeline ran thus. The number of nucleated cells in each sample was estimated by amplification of reference gene primers within the assay. To quantify the absolute abundance of each unique TCRbeta CDR3 rearrangement, sequence reads were collapsed and filtered. For each sample, productive Simpson clonality was calculated by taking the square root of Simpson's diversity index across productive rearrangements. In its TCRdb copy, this immuneACCESS table keeps in-frame sequences only and misses some clones. Where compared with another copy, unresolved V genes explain less than half of these, and the others have no known cause. That table gives V, J and clone size, and the DNA gave D and trimming. The sample table lists about 220,000 clones, 70% to 90% of them with a count of one. The ten top clones hold around 3.5% of the sample.

Participants in the prospective study were aged about 18 to 95 years, lived in under 30 United States geographic areas, and enrolled through a virtual design. To assign participants to cohorts, the prospective study relied on clinical history that participants themselves reported in a screening survey and a study questionnaire. Each participant in the prospective study had whole blood, serum and a nasopharyngeal or oropharyngeal swab collected by mobile phlebotomists. Additional blood draws and questionnaires over an approximately two-month period could optionally be provided by prospective study participants. Prospective study blood samples were shipped either frozen or at room temperature before DNA extraction. About this clone: Which antigen it targets is not known. Base-call qualities are not available, and no considerably larger clone is one nucleotide away.

Overall study results and their limits: The quantity of clinical and demographic metadata differed by source and by participant and was supplied without curation.

The CDR3, cysteine through phenylalanine, is 18 amino acids long. The only DNA kept is the CDR3, 54 bases in frame from the first base. Relative to germline, V is missing 3 bases and J is missing 3 bases, with 15 bases of the junction outside any gene match. CDR1 SGDLS and CDR2 YYNGEE were looked up in the germline V gene. Sequencing was performed on PBMCs or T cells enriched from blood (not recorded which). This TCR came from a woman aged 40 to 49 with acute COVID-19. This chain is built from TRBV9 and TRBJ1-3; TRBD1 fits 7 bases in the junction. The sequence in DNA is TGTGCCAGCAGCGGCAGGGGGGACAGAATTAGCCTTGGAAACACCATATATTTT. Its amino acids are CASSGRGDRISLGNTIYF.